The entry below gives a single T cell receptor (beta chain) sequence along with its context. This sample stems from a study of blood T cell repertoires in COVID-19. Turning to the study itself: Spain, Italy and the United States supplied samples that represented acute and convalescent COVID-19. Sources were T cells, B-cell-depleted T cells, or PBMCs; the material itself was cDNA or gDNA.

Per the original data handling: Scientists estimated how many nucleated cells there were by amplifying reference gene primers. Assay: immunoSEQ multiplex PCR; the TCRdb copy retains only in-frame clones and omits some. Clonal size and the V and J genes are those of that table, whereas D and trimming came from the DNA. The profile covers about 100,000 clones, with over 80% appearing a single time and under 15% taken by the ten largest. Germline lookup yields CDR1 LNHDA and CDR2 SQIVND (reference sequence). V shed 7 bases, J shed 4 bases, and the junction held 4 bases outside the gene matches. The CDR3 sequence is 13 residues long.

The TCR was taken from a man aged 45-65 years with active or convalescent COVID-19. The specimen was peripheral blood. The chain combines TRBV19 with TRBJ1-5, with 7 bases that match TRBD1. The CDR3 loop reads CASTTGVNQPQHF. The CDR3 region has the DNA TGTGCCAGTACCACAGGGGTAAATCAGCCCCAGCATTTT.